Described below is a single T cell receptor (beta chain) sequence and its context. Germline V gene sequence: CDR1 KGHDR, CDR2 SFDVKD. Trimming pared 4 bases from V and 0 bases from J, leaving 6 bases between. The CDR3 covers 13 residues. Under the authors' procedure: Reference gene primer amplification gave estimated nucleated cell counts. Clones were read by immunoSEQ multiplex PCR, and TCRdb kept only the in-frame ones, dropping some. V, J and clone size derive from that table, while D and trimming were established from the DNA sequence. Of tens of thousands of clones listed, 78% are singletons. The sample is drawn from a study of blood T cell repertoires in COVID-19. Study in general: COVID-19 samples collected from the United States, Italy and Spain covered acute and convalescent phases.

The material sequenced was peripheral blood. This TCR was recovered from a man in his 70s with COVID-19, enrolled during active disease. V is TRBV24-1 and J is TRBJ2-7; the D is unclear. The CDR3 sequence is CATSDAGSYEQYF. The DNA of the CDR3 is TGTGCCACCAGTGACGCCGGCTCCTACGAGCAGTACTTC.